The 10 T cell receptor beta chains presented below share a single source sample, sequenced in a study of T cells in Graves' hyperthyroidism and ophthalmopathy. RNA transcripts served as the template for amplifying TCR beta CDR3 regions. First-round RT-PCR with HTBI primers amplified the TCR CDR3 region. TCRdb analysed the multiplex PCR reads with MiXCR anew, one entry per CDR3 protein. The sample lists about 530,000 distinct CDR3 sequences, 17% occurring once. Sequencing used blood. The receptor source for this set is a young woman with Graves' ophthalmopathy.

This clonotype was seen repeatedly, ten times or more. The V and J genes are TRBV18 and TRBJ1-1; weak D call: TRBD1 (6 bases). Trimming removed 9 bases at V and 4 bases at J, with 15 bases between. CDR1 is KGHSH and CDR2 is LQKENI in the germline V gene. The length of the CDR3 is 13 residues. CDR3 nucleotide sequence: TGTGCCAGTGCGGGGGGGGCAGGCACTGAAGCTTTCTTT. It yields the protein CASAGGAGTEAFF.

The V and J genes are TRBV3-1 and TRBJ1-2; possibly TRBD1 for D (5 bases). Trimming left V 10 bases short and J 5 bases short, with 20 bases between. The germline V gene encodes CDR1 LGHDT and CDR2 YNNKEL (reference sequence). There are 14 residues in the CDR3. The CDR3 DNA sequence: TGTGCCACCCGTCGGTCACAGGTCCGGTATGGCTACACCTTC. Residues: CATRRSQVRYGYTF.

This clonotype was counted many times. This sequence joins TRBV6-1 and TRBJ2-7; 11 nucleotides line up with TRBD2. The CDR3 consists of 16 residues. Germline CDR1 and CDR2: MNHNS and SASEGT. J lost 1 base, V lost 10 bases, and 12 bases had no gene match. CDR3 loop: CAISNPGTSGSYEQYF. The CDR3, as DNA: TGTGCCATTTCGAACCCTGGGACTAGCGGTTCCTACGAGCAGTACTTC.

The chain has TRBV20-1 and TRBJ1-1, with a tentative D call TRBD1 (5 bases). Germline values: CDR1 DFQATT, CDR2 SNEGSKA (reference sequence). V was clipped by 6 bases and J by 5 bases, with 19 bases between them. This CDR3 region has 14 residues. CDR3 region: CSARRAGSTTEAFF. The CDR3 nucleotides are TGCAGTGCAAGGAGGGCAGGGAGTACGACTGAAGCTTTCTTT.

This clonotype was seen only a few times. The chain combines TRBV7-9 with TRBJ1-1; 7 nucleotides align to TRBD1. This CDR3 has 15 amino acids. Germline V CDR1 and CDR2: SEHNR, FQNEAQ (reference sequence). Trimming took 4 bases from V and 5 from J; bases not matched to a gene: 10. The CDR3 loop is CASSSRTGGGTEAFF. The CDR3 nucleotides read TGTGCCAGCAGCTCCCGGACAGGTGGGGGAACTGAAGCTTTCTTT.

This clonotype was recorded at least ten times. The chain combines TRBV11-3 with TRBJ2-3; 9 bases agree with TRBD1. CDR1 and CDR2 from the germline V gene are SGHNT and YENEEA. CDR3 length: 21 residues. The V gene end was trimmed by 6 bases and the J gene end by 6 bases; junction bases not matched to a gene: 28. The CDR3 nucleotides are TGTGCCAGCAGACTAAAAGGGACAGGGAGAGGATGGGCCACATCGTCGGATACGCAGTATTTT. The encoded protein is CASRLKGTGRGWATSSDTQYF.

The chain links TRBV4-1 to TRBJ2-1; perhaps TRBD2 as D (5 bases). V gave up 0 bases and J gave up 4 bases, with 10 bases separating them. The CDR3 sequence is 15 residues long. In germline, CDR1 is MGHRA, CDR2 YSYEKL. The CDR3 is CASSQEGREYNEQFF. CDR3 bases: TGCGCCAGCAGCCAAGAGGGGAGAGAGTACAATGAGCAGTTCTTC.

This clonotype has just a few counts. The rearrangement links TRBV20-1 to TRBJ1-2, with 7 positions matching TRBD1. The CDR3 sequence is 15 residues long. V gave up 2 bases and J gave up 4 bases; unmatched junction bases: 10. Germline-derived CDR1 and CDR2 are DFQATT and SNEGSKA (reference sequence). The CDR3 loop is CSARPQGVGSYGYTF. DNA for the CDR3: TGCAGTGCTAGACCCCAGGGGGTTGGTAGCTATGGCTACACCTTC.

The rearrangement links TRBV19 to TRBJ2-1; 11 bases line up with TRBD1. Trimming took 3 bases from V and 3 from J; bases not matched to a gene: 1. CDR3 length equals 15 residues. Germline V gene lookup returns CDR1 LNHDA and CDR2 SQIVND (reference sequence). The CDR3 DNA follows: TGTGCCAGTAGTATGGGACAGGGGGTCTACAATGAGCAGTTCTTC. Translating gives CASSMGQGVYNEQFF.

This clonotype was seen many times. The chain is built from TRBV3-1 and TRBJ2-7; D gene unclear. Germline values: CDR1 LGHDT, CDR2 YNNKEL (reference sequence). V lost 1 base, J lost 0 bases, and 16 bases lay in between. This CDR3 region has 17 residues. The DNA of the CDR3 is TGTGCCAGCAGCCAAGGGAGCGCGTACATTAGCTCCTACGAGCAGTACTTC. Amino acid sequence: CASSQGSAYISSYEQYF.